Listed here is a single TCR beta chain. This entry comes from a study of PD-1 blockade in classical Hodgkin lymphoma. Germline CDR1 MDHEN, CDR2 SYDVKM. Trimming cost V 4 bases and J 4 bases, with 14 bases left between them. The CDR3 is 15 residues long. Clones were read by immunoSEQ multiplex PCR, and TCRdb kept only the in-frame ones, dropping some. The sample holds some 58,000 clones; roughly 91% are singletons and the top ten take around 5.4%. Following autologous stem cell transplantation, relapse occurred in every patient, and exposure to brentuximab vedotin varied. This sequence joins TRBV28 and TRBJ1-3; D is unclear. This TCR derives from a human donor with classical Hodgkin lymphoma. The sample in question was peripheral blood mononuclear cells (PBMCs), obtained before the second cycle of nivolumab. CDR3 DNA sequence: TGTGCCAGCAGTTCCCCCCGGGTCGGCGGAAACACCATATATTTT. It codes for CASSSPRVGGNTIYF.